The entry that follows covers one T cell receptor (beta chain) sequence. This entry comes from a study of blood T cell repertoires in COVID-19. Here immunoSEQ multiplex PCR was the method, and the copy in TCRdb shows in-frame clones only, minus some. The table has around 300,000 clones, around 90% seen once. The CDR3 runs to 14 residues. Germline V CDR1 and CDR2: SGHRS, YFSETQ. The V and J ends lost 4 bases and 1 base respectively, with 10 bases between them. Sequencing was carried out using peripheral blood. The receptor was derived from a woman aged 25-40 years with COVID-19, enrolled during active disease. This chain uses TRBV5-1 with TRBJ2-3, with TRBD2 as a possible D gene (7 bases). CDR3 amino acids: CASSPRGRTDTQYF. CDR3 in DNA: TGCGCCAGCAGCCCGCGGGGGCGCACAGATACGCAGTATTTT.